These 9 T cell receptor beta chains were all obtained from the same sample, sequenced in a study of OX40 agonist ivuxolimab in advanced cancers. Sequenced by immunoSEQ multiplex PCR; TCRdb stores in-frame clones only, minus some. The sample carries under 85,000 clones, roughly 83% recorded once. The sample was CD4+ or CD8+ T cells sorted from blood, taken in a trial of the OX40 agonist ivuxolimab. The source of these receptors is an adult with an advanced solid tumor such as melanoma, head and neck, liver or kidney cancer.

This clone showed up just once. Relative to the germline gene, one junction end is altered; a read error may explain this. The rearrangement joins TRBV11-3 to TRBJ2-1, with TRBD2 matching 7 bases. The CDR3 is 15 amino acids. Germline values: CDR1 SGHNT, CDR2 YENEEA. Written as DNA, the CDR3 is TGTGCCAGCAGCGTACCGGGACTATCCTCCAATGAGCAGTTCTTC. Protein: CASSVPGLSSNEQFF. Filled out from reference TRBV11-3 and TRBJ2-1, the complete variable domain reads EAGVVQSPRYKIIEKKQPVAFWCNPISGHNTLYWYLQNLGQGPELLIRYENEEAVDDSQLPKDRFSAERLKGVDSTLKIQPAELGDSAVYLCASSVPGLSSNEQFFGPGTRLTVL.

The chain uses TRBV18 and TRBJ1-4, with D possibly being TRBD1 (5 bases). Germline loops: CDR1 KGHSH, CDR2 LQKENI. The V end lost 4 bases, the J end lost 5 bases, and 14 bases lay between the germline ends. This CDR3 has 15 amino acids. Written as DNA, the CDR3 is TGTGCCAGCTCACTATCATGGGACTCAAATGAAAAACTGTTTTTT. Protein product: CASSLSWDSNEKLFF.

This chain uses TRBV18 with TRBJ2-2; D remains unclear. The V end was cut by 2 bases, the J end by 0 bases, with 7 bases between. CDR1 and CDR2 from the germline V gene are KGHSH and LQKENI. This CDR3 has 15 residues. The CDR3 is CASSPNQANTGELFF. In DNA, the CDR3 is TGTGCCAGCTCACCAAACCAAGCGAACACCGGGGAGCTGTTTTTT.

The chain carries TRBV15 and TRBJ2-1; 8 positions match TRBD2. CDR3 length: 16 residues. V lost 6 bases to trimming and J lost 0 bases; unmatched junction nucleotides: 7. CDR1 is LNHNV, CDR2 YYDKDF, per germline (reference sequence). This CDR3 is CATSRLAPFSYNEQFF. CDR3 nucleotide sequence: TGTGCCACCAGTCGACTAGCGCCGTTCTCCTACAATGAGCAGTTCTTC. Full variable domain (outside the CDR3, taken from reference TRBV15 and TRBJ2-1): DAMVIQNPRYQVTQFGKPVTLSCSQTLNHNVMYWYQQKSSQAPKLLFHYYDKDFNNEADTPDNFQSRRPNTSFCFLDIRSPGLGDTAMYLCATSRLAPFSYNEQFFGPGTRLTVL.

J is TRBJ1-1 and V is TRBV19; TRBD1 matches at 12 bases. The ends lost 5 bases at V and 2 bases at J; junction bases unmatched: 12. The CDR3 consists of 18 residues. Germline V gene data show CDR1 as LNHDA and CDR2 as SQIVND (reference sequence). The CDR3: CASSLTRGTGGINTEAFF. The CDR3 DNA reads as TGTGCCAGTAGTCTGACGCGGGGGACAGGGGGCATCAACACTGAAGCTTTCTTT. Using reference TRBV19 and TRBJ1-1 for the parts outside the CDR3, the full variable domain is DGGITQSPKYLFRKEGQNVTLSCEQNLNHDAMYWYRQDPGQGLRLIYYSQIVNDFQKGDIAEGYSVSREKKESFPLTVTSAQKNPTAFYLCASSLTRGTGGINTEAFFGQGTRLTVV.

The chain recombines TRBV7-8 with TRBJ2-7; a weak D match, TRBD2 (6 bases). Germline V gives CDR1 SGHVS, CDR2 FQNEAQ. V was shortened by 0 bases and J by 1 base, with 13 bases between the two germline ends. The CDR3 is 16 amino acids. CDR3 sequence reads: CASSLAEGTSSYEQYF. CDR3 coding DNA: TGTGCCAGCAGCTTAGCGGAGGGGACGAGTTCCTACGAGCAGTACTTC. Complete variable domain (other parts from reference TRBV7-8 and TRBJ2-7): GAGVSQSPRYKVAKRGQDVALRCDPISGHVSLFWYQQALGQGPEFLTYFQNEAQLDKSGLPSDRFFAERPEGSVSTLKIQRTQQEDSAVYLCASSLAEGTSSYEQYFGPGTRLTVT.

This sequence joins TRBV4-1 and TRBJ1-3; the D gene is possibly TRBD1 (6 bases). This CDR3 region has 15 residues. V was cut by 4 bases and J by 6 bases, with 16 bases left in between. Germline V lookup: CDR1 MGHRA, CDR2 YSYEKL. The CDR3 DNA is TGCGCCAGCAGCCCTAAAACAGGGTTTGAAAACACCATATATTTT. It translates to CASSPKTGFENTIYF.

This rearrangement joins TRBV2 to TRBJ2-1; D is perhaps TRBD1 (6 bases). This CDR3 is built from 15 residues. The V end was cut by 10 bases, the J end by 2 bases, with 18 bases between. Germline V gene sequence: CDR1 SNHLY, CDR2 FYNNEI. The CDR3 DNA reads TGTGCCACAGCAACGGGGCCAGGGGCCTACAATGAGCAGTTCTTC. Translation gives CATATGPGAYNEQFF.

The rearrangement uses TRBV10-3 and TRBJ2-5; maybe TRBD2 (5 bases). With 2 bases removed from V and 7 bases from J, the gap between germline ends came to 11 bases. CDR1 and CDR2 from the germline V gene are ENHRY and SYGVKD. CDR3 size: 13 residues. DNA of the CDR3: TGTGCCATCAGTGAGGGGAGCGCGGGGACCCAGTACTTC. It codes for CAISEGSAGTQYF.